Listed below are T cell receptor beta chains from one sample, sequenced in a study of OX40 agonist ivuxolimab in advanced cancers. Sequencing was performed with immunoSEQ multiplex PCR; in TCRdb, only in-frame clones are kept and a portion is missing. The sample lists around 65,000 clones; less than 95% were seen once. Source: CD4+ or CD8+ T cells sorted from blood, taken in a trial of the OX40 agonist ivuxolimab. The source of these receptors is an adult with an advanced solid tumor such as melanoma, head and neck, liver or kidney cancer. The CDR3 runs from the conserved cysteine through the conserved F or W. D genes are given only for firm matches. A clone size is listed for some rows: how often the clone was seen (once, few, many), or a class if it is expanded.

TRBD1 | - | TRBJ2-1 | TRBV7-9 | TGTGCCAGCAGCTTCTCTTCTCCGGGACAGGGCCACAATGAGCAGTTCTTC | CASSFSSPGQGHNEQFF
- | once | TRBJ2-3 | TRBV10-2 | TGCGCCAGCAGTGCCTGGGGGTACACAGATACGCAGTATTTT | CASSAWGYTDTQYF
TRBD1 | - | TRBJ1-1 | TRBV7-9 | TGTGCCAGCAGCTCTCGGACAGGTCAAACGGACACTGAAGCTTTCTTT | CASSSRTGQTDTEAFF
TRBD2 | - | TRBJ2-7 | TRBV5-6 | TGTGCCAGCAGCTTTCCACCAAGCGGGAGTGCCTACGAGCAGTACTTC | CASSFPPSGSAYEQYF
TRBD1 | - | TRBJ2-3 | TRBV27 | TGTGCCAGCAGTTTTGGCGGGACAGGGGGCACAGATACGCAGTATTTT | CASSFGGTGGTDTQYF
- | - | TRBJ1-2 | TRBV5-6 | TGTGCCAGCAGCTTGGCCGGGACCCACGGCGGCTATGGCTACACCTTC | CASSLAGTHGGYGYTF
TRBD1 | - | TRBJ2-5 | TRBV29-1 | TGCAGCGTTGAAGAGGTCGGGACAGGGGTGCAAGAGACCCAGTACTTC | CSVEEVGTGVQETQYF
- | - | TRBJ2-6 | TRBV7-9 | TGTGCCAGCAGCTTAGTGGCGGGGTCTGGGGCCAACGTCCTGACTTTC | CASSLVAGSGANVLTF
- | - | TRBJ2-3 | TRBV6-5 | TGTGCCAGCAGCCGCTGGCGGGCGGGCACAGATACGCAGTATTTT | CASSRWRAGTDTQYF
- | - | TRBJ2-1 | TRBV6-1 | TGTGCCATCCTATACCGGGCCGCTGTTTACAATGAGCAGTTCTTC | CAILYRAAVYNEQFF
- | - | TRBJ2-7 | TRBV2 | TGTGCCAGCACCTCTGGGACAATTCTTGACGAGCAGTACTTC | CASTSGTILDEQYF
TRBD2 | - | TRBJ2-1 | TRBV9 | TGTGCCAGCAGCGACCAAGCGGGAGGAAGCTCCTACAATGAGCAGTTCTTC | CASSDQAGGSSYNEQFF
- | - | TRBJ1-1 | TRBV5-6 | TGTGCCAGCAGCTTGGGGAGGGTAAGCACTGAAGCTTTCTTT | CASSLGRVSTEAFF
- | - | TRBJ2-1 | TRBV12-2 | TGTGCAAGTCGCTTAGGTGACAGCGAAGGAACCACTAGGGGTCTTTCAAGTGAGCAGTTCTTC | CASRLGDSEGTTRGLSSEQFF
- | - | TRBJ1-2 | TRBV7-2 | TGTGCCAGCAGCTTAGAGCTGGCCGGGGGAGGCTACACCTTC | CASSLELAGGGYTF
- | - | TRBJ2-1 | TRBV21-1 | TGTGCCAGCAGCAAACCCTCTGGCGGACCATTATCCTACAATGAGCAGTTCTTC | CASSKPSGGPLSYNEQFF
TRBD2 | once | TRBJ2-3 | TRBV5-4 | TGTGCCAGCAGTTTAAAGCGGGAAAGGCGCACAGATACGCAGTATTTT | CASSLKRERRTDTQYF
TRBD2 | once | TRBJ2-1 | TRBV7-8 | TGTGCCAGCAGCCTAGGACTAGCGGGAGACCTGTTCTTC | CASSLGLAGDLFF
TRBD2 | - | TRBJ2-7 | TRBV5-5 | TGTGCCAGCAGCCCCGGACTAGCGGGACGGGGCGAGCAGTACTTC | CASSPGLAGRGEQYF
TRBD2 | - | TRBJ2-1 | TRBV5-5 | TGTGCCAGCAGCTTACTAGCGGGGATCAATGAGCAGTTCTTC | CASSLLAGINEQFF
- | - | TRBJ1-1 | TRBV5-6 | TGTGCCAGCAGCCGGGTGCCGGGGACGGGCACTGAAGCTTTCTTT | CASSRVPGTGTEAFF
TRBD1 | - | TRBJ2-3 | TRBV19 | TGTGCCAGTAGTAGCGGGACAGGAGTCTTTACAGATACGCAGTATTTT | CASSSGTGVFTDTQYF
TRBD1 | - | TRBJ1-1 | TRBV27 | TGTGCCAGCTGGACAGGGAACACTGAAGCTTTCTTT | CASWTGNTEAFF
- | few | TRBJ2-7 | TRBV5-6 | TGTGCCAGCAGCGTCTCCTACGAGCAGTACTTC | CASSVSYEQYF
- | - | TRBJ1-2 | TRBV9 | TGTGCCAGCAGCGTCGGAGACAGTAACTATGGCTACACCTTC | CASSVGDSNYGYTF
- | - | TRBJ1-2 | TRBV5-8 | TGTGCCAGCAGCTTGGTTACTCCAGCCTATGGCTACACCTTC | CASSLVTPAYGYTF
TRBD1 | - | TRBJ2-7 | TRBV4-1 | TGCGCCAGCAGCCCCCCGGGACAGATCTACGAGCAGTACTTC | CASSPPGQIYEQYF
- | - | TRBJ2-1 | TRBV21-1 | TGTGCCAGCGACATTCCCGTAGGGGGACCCTACAATGAGCAGTTCTTC | CASDIPVGGPYNEQFF
TRBD2 | - | TRBJ2-7 | TRBV11-2 | TGTGCCAGCAGCTTAGCGGGAGGGGCCTACGAGCAGTACTTC | CASSLAGGAYEQYF
- | - | TRBJ1-5 | TRBV11-2 | TGTGCCAGCAGCCTGGGGGAGACCAATCAGCCCCAGCATTTT | CASSLGETNQPQHF
TRBD1 | - | TRBJ2-7 | TRBV4-2 | TGTGCCAGCAGCCAAACAGGGGATCTGAACTACGAGCAGTACTTC | CASSQTGDLNYEQYF
TRBD2 | - | TRBJ2-1 | TRBV13 | TGTGCCAGCAGCCCGGCGGGAGGCGAGCAGTTCTTC | CASSPAGGEQFF
- | - | TRBJ2-7 | TRBV9 | TGTGCCAGCAGCGCGTATAAGGGAGGGGGCGCCCGCTCATACGAGCAGTACTTC | CASSAYKGGGARSYEQYF
- | - | TRBJ2-1 | TRBV9 | TGTGCCAGCAGCGTAGGTCTGACCTACAATGAGCAGTTCTTC | CASSVGLTYNEQFF